Following are 18 T cell receptor beta chains from one sample sequenced in a study of blood T cell repertoires in COVID-19. Profiling relied on immunoSEQ multiplex PCR, and the TCRdb table lists in-frame clones only, not all of them. This repertoire shows about 130,000 clones, about 89% found once; its top ten account for under 4.5%. Specimen: peripheral blood. The receptors shown here come from a man in his fifties or sixties with COVID-19, enrolled during active disease.

The gene calls are TRBV5-1 and TRBJ1-1, with D possibly being TRBD1 (6 bases). Trimming removed 2 bases at V and 1 base at J, with 12 bases between. The CDR3 is 15 residues long. Germline V gives CDR1 SGHRS, CDR2 YFSETQ. The CDR3 spells CASSLNTGSNTEAFF. The CDR3 region has the DNA TGCGCCAGCAGCTTAAACACAGGGTCGAACACTGAAGCTTTCTTT.

This sequence joins TRBV2 and TRBJ2-7; 11 bases fit TRBD2. The CDR3 contains 15 residues. Trimming took 6 bases from V and 7 from J; bases not matched to a gene: 11. Germline V gives CDR1 SNHLY, CDR2 FYNNEI. In DNA form, the CDR3 reads TGTGCCAGCAGGAACCCTAGCGGGGGGACGGGGGAGCAGTACTTC. It yields the protein CASRNPSGGTGEQYF. Supplemented by reference TRBV2 and TRBJ2-7, the full variable domain reads EPEVTQTPSHQVTQMGQEVILRCVPISNHLYFYWYRQILGQKVEFLVSFYNNEISEKSEIFDDQFSVERPDGSNFTLKIRSTKLEDSAMYFCASRNPSGGTGEQYFGPGTRLTVT.

J is TRBJ1-3 and V is TRBV18; D remains ambiguous. This CDR3 has 14 amino acids. Trimming took off 5 bases at V and 6 bases at J, with 14 bases between the two ends. The V gene's germline CDR1 is KGHSH and CDR2 LQKENI. CDR3 coding DNA: TGTGCCAGCTCAACTCCGGGAACCTCAAACACCATATATTTT. Protein sequence: CASSTPGTSNTIYF.

The genes are TRBV5-1 and TRBJ1-4; D is ambiguous. V gave up 0 bases and J gave up 8 bases, with 17 bases separating them. The germline V gene has CDR1 SGHRS and CDR2 YFSETQ. The CDR3 contains 16 residues. DNA of the CDR3: TGCGCCAGCAGCTTGGCCCCCGAAATTCGCGGAGAAAAACTGTTTTTT. Translated, it gives CASSLAPEIRGEKLFF.

This chain links TRBV7-3 with TRBJ1-1; the D is unclear. Germline V gene data show CDR1 as SGHTA and CDR2 as FQGTGA. The CDR3 is 14 residues long. Between the trimmed V and J ends, which lost 2 bases and 1 base, there was a span of 8 bases. This chain's CDR3 is CASSLGQANTEAFF. The CDR3 DNA follows: TGTGCCAGCAGCTTAGGGCAGGCGAACACTGAAGCTTTCTTT. Complete variable domain (other parts from reference TRBV7-3 and TRBJ1-1): GAGVSQTPSNKVTEKGKYVELRCDPISGHTALYWYRQSLGQGPEFLIYFQGTGAADDSGLPNDRFFAVRPEGSVSTLKIQRTERGDSAVYLCASSLGQANTEAFFGQGTRLTVV.

This chain joins TRBV24-1 and TRBJ2-7, with D possibly being TRBD1 (6 bases). From germline, CDR1 is KGHDR and CDR2 SFDVKD. The CDR3 has 14 residues. Trimming pared 3 bases from V and 3 bases from J, leaving 11 bases between. The CDR3 protein is CATSDPGTSYEQYF. The DNA for the CDR3 is TGTGCCACCAGTGATCCCGGGACAAGCTACGAGCAGTACTTC.

The rearrangement uses TRBV11-3 and TRBJ2-5, with 7 nucleotides matching TRBD1. This CDR3 has 13 residues. V dropped 5 bases and J dropped 2; count of bases not matched to a gene: 2. The germline V gene has CDR1 SGHNT and CDR2 YENEEA. The chain's CDR3 is CASSPGQQETQYF. The CDR3 DNA reads as TGTGCCAGCAGCCCGGGACAGCAAGAGACCCAGTACTTC.

This chain links TRBV28 with TRBJ1-5; TRBD1 matches 8 bases. Looked up from germline, CDR1 is MDHEN and CDR2 is SYDVKM. The length of the CDR3 is 15 residues. V gave up 5 bases and J gave up 2 bases; unmatched junction bases: 5. CDR3 loop: CASSKTGARNQPQHF. The CDR3 DNA follows: TGTGCCAGCAGTAAGACAGGGGCCCGCAATCAGCCCCAGCATTTT.

The chain carries TRBV2 and TRBJ1-6; D is unresolved. In germline, CDR1 is SNHLY, CDR2 FYNNEI. The germline V and J ends were trimmed by 8 bases and 6 bases, with 17 bases remaining between them. This CDR3 is built from 15 residues. Here the CDR3 DNA reads TGTGCCAGCTATGCTTCGGGAGGAATTAATTCACCCCTCCACTTT. This codes for CASYASGGINSPLHF.

The V gene is TRBV18, the J gene TRBJ2-2; a weak D match, TRBD2 (6 bases). Germline CDR1 reads KGHSH; CDR2 reads LQKENI. Trimming left V 1 base short and J 1 base short, with 13 bases between. The CDR3 loop spans 17 amino acids. This chain's CDR3 is CASSPRRDSMNTGELFF. The CDR3 bases are TGTGCCAGCTCACCACGACGGGACTCCATGAACACCGGGGAGCTGTTTTTT.

CDR3 residues: CASSIGVGTGELFF. The CDR3 nucleotides read TGTGCCAGTAGTATTGGAGTGGGCACCGGGGAGCTGTTTTTT. The chain couples TRBV19 to TRBJ2-2; unclear D gene. Deletions cut 3 bases from V and 4 bases from J, with 9 bases between. The germline V gene has CDR1 LNHDA and CDR2 SQIVND (reference sequence). This CDR3 contains 14 residues.

This chain uses TRBV4-1 with TRBJ1-1; D possibly corresponds to TRBD1 (5 bases). Per the germline V gene, CDR1 is MGHRA and CDR2 is YSYEKL. Between the trimmed V and J ends, which lost 3 bases and 0 bases, there was a span of 11 bases. The CDR3 sequence is 15 residues long. In nucleotides, the CDR3 is TGCGCCAGCAGCCAGGCAGGGTTAATGAACACTGAAGCTTTCTTT. Its translation is CASSQAGLMNTEAFF.

The count of this clone is one. An end of the junction does not agree with germline; a read error may underlie this. J is TRBJ2-3 and V is TRBV4-2, with 9 nucleotides matching TRBD2. The CDR3 length is 15 residues. In germline, CDR1 is LGHNA, CDR2 YNFKEQ. The CDR3 nucleotides read TGTGCCAGCAGCGAAGAGGGTAGCGGGGGAGATACGCAGTATTTT. It encodes CASSEEGSGGDTQYF.

This chain uses TRBV19 with TRBJ1-5; D gene unclear. Trimming left V 7 bases short and J 1 base short, with 14 bases between. The CDR3 length is 15 residues. Per germline, CDR1 LNHDA and CDR2 SQIVND (reference sequence). In DNA, the CDR3 is TGTGCCAGTACCGATGGTACGGGGAGCAATCAGCCCCAGCATTTT. Protein product: CASTDGTGSNQPQHF.

This clone came up once. The rearrangement links TRBV5-1 to TRBJ2-3; D gene unclear. Trimming removed 1 base at V and 0 bases at J, with 9 bases between. The CDR3 covers 15 residues. Per germline, CDR1 SGHRS and CDR2 YFSETQ. The CDR3 nucleotides read TGCGCCAGCAGCTTGAATCCCCTTAGCACAGATACGCAGTATTTT. Amino acids: CASSLNPLSTDTQYF.

This sequence joins TRBV30 and TRBJ1-5, with TRBD1 matching 9 bases. The germline V gene has CDR1 GTSNPN and CDR2 SVGIG (reference sequence). V dropped 3 bases and J dropped 7; count of bases not matched to a gene: 10. CDR3 size: 15 residues. The CDR3 here is CAWRGQGGAGQPQHF. CDR3 in DNA: TGTGCCTGGAGGGGACAGGGTGGAGCAGGGCAGCCCCAGCATTTT.

The CDR3 is CASTPNTGELFF. CDR3 in DNA: TGTGCCAGCACTCCTAACACCGGGGAGCTGTTTTTT. The chain links TRBV12-3 or TRBV12-4 to TRBJ2-2; D not resolved. Trimming cost V 7 bases and J 2 bases, with 5 bases left between them. This CDR3 region has 12 residues.

The J gene is TRBJ1-6, the V gene TRBV30; the match to TRBD1 covers 10 bases. Unmatched junction bases numbered 24, after V lost 1 base and J lost 9 bases. Germline V CDR1 and CDR2: GTSNPN, SVGIG (reference sequence). The CDR3 is 21 residues long. Here the CDR3 reads CAWSAEHLGTRDRGWSSPLHF. CDR3 DNA: TGTGCCTGGAGTGCCGAACACTTGGGAACCAGGGACAGGGGATGGAGTTCACCCCTCCACTTT.